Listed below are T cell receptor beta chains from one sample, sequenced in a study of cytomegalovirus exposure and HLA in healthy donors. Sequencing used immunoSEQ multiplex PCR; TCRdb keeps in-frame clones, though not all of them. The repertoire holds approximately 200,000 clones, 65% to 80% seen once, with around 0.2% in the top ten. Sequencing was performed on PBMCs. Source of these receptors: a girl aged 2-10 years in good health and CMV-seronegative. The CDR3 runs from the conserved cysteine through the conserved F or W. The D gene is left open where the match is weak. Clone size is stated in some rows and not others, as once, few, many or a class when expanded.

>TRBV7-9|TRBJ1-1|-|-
CASSLQGGGTEAFF
TGTGCCAGCAGCCTCCAGGGAGGGGGTACTGAAGCTTTCTTT
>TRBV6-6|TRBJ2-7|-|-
CASTLHRDTSSYEQYF
TGTGCCAGCACCCTACACCGGGACACAAGCTCCTACGAGCAGTACTTC
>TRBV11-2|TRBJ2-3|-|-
CASSLGFRGSTDTQYF
TGTGCCAGCAGCTTAGGTTTCCGGGGAAGTACAGATACGCAGTATTTT
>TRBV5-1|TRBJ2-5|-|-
CASSFVPGEETQYF
TGCGCCAGCAGCTTTGTGCCAGGGGAAGAGACCCAGTACTTC
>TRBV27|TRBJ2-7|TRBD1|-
CASSYRTGTYEQYF
TGTGCCAGCAGTTACAGGACAGGAACCTACGAGCAGTACTTC
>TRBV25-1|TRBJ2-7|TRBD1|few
CASSESGQASYEQYF
TGTGCCAGCAGTGAATCGGGACAGGCCTCCTACGAGCAGTACTTC
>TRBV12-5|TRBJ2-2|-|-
CASGLFVGGVTGELFF
TGTGCTAGTGGTTTATTTGTAGGGGGAGTGACCGGGGAGCTGTTTTTT
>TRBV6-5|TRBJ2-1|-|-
CASGRGSGPYNEQFF
TGTGCCAGCGGTCGGGGTAGCGGACCATACAATGAGCAGTTCTTC
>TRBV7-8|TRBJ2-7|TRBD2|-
CASSLVAGDYEQYF
TGTGCCAGCAGCTTAGTGGCGGGGGACTACGAGCAGTACTTC
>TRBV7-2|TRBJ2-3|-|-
CASSSRKIEPDTQYF
TGTGCCAGCAGCTCGAGGAAGATAGAACCAGATACGCAGTATTTT
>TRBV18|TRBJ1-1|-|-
CATSSDRNTEAFF
TGTGCCACCTCCTCCGACAGGAACACTGAAGCTTTCTTT
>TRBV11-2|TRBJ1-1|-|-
CASRRGDFNTEAFF
TGTGCCAGCAGGCGGGGGGATTTTAACACTGAAGCTTTCTTT
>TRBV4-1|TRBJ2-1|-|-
CASSPNSGGRNEQFF
TGCGCCAGCAGCCCGAATAGCGGAGGGCGCAATGAGCAGTTCTTC
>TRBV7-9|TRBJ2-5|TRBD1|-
CASSFNRGQETQYF
TGTGCCAGCAGCTTCAACAGGGGCCAAGAGACCCAGTACTTC
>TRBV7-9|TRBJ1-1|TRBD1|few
CASSLRTGDEAFF
TGTGCCAGCAGCCTCAGGACAGGAGATGAAGCTTTCTTT
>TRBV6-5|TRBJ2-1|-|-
CASSYSPSEYNEQFF
TGTGCCAGCAGTTACTCGCCGTCAGAATACAATGAGCAGTTCTTC
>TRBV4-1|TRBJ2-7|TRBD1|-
CASSQVTGGLQYF
TGCGCCAGCAGCCAAGTGACAGGGGGCTTGCAGTACTTC
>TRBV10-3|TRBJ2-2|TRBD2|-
CATGLAGNRGTGELFF
TGTGCCACCGGACTAGCGGGGAACCGGGGGACCGGGGAGCTGTTTTTT
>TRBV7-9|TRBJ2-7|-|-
CASSPGGYEQYF
TGTGCCAGCAGCCCCGGGGGCTACGAGCAGTACTTC
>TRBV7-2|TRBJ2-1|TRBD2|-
CASSLGAAGVNEQFF
TGTGCCAGCAGCTTAGGGGCAGCGGGAGTCAATGAGCAGTTCTTC
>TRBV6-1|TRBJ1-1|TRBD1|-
CASSATGATEAFF
TGTGCCAGCAGTGCGACAGGGGCCACTGAAGCTTTCTTT
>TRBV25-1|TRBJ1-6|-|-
CASSDEESSYNSPLHF
TGTGCCAGCAGTGATGAGGAGAGCTCCTATAATTCACCCCTCCACTTT
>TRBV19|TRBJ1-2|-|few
CASSIGQGYGYTF
TGTGCCAGTAGTATTGGGCAGGGCTATGGCTACACCTTC
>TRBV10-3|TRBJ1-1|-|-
CAISLVSNTEAFF
TGTGCCATCAGCTTAGTATCGAACACTGAAGCTTTCTTT
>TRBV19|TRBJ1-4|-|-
CASSDKAWWAGNEKLFF
TGTGCCAGTTCGGATAAAGCGTGGTGGGCGGGGAACGAAAAACTGTTTTTT
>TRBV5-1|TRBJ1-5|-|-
CASSTTGPNQPQHF
TGCGCCAGCAGCACCACAGGGCCTAATCAGCCCCAGCATTTT
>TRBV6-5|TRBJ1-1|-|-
CASNLAVEGNTEAFF
TGTGCCAGCAATCTCGCGGTGGAGGGCAACACTGAAGCTTTCTTT
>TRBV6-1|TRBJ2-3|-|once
CASLSRKPDADTQYF
TGTGCCAGCCTCTCCAGGAAGCCCGATGCAGATACGCAGTATTTT
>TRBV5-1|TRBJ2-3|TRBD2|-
CASSRLAVTDTQYF
TGCGCCAGCAGCCGACTAGCGGTCACAGATACGCAGTATTTT
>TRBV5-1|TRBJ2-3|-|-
CASLKAGTDTQYF
TGCGCCAGCTTAAAGGCGGGAACAGATACGCAGTATTTT
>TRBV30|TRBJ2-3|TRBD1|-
CAWSPDRVSTDTQYF
TGTGCCTGGAGCCCCGACAGGGTTAGCACAGATACGCAGTATTTT
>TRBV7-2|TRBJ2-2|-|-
CASSLVGLGELFF
TGTGCCAGCAGCTTAGTCGGTTTGGGGGAGCTGTTTTTT
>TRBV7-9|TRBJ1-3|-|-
CASSELPRNTIYF
TGTGCCAGCAGCGAACTACCCCGAAACACCATATATTTT
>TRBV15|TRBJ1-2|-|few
CATSEKAGPQGRGYTF
TGTGCCACCAGCGAGAAAGCCGGGCCACAGGGTCGGGGCTACACCTTC
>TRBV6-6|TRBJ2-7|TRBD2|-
CASSLGLAGYEQYF
TGTGCCAGCAGCTTGGGACTAGCGGGCTACGAGCAGTACTTC
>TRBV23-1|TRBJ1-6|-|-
CASTQSPLHF
TGCGCCAGCACCCAATCACCCCTCCACTTT
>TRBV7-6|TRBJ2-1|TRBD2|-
CASSLVASGDNEQFF
TGTGCCAGCAGCTTAGTGGCTAGCGGGGACAATGAGCAGTTCTTC
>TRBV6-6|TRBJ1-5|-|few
CASSLDGQPQHF
TGTGCCAGCAGTCTAGACGGTCAGCCCCAGCATTTT
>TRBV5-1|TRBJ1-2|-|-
CASSLADYGYTF
TGCGCCAGCAGCTTAGCTGACTATGGCTACACCTTC
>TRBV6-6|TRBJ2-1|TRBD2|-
CASSYSSGATNEQFF
TGTGCCAGCAGTTACAGTAGCGGGGCCACCAATGAGCAGTTCTTC
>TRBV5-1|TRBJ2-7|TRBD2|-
CASSLGAGVRDEQYF
TGCGCCAGCAGCTTGGGGGCGGGGGTTAGGGACGAGCAGTACTTC